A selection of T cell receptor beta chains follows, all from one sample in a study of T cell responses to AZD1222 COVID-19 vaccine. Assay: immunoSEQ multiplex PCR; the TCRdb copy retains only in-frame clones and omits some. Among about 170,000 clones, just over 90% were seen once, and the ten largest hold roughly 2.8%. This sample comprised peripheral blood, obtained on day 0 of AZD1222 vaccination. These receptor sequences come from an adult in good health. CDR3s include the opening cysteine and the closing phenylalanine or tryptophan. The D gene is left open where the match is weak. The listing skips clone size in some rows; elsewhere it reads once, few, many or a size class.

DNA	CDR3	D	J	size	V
TGTGCCAGTAGATCGAGAGGCCTCGAGGATGAAAAACTGTTTTTT	CASRSRGLEDEKLFF	NA	TRBJ1-4	NA	TRBV19
TGTGCCAGCAGGAGGACGACAGTGAACACCGGGGAGCTGTTTTTT	CASRRTTVNTGELFF	NA	TRBJ2-2	NA	TRBV2
TGTGCCAGTAGTATACGGGGGGTCGAAGGCTACACCTTC	CASSIRGVEGYTF	NA	TRBJ1-2	once	TRBV19
TGTGCCAGCAGCTTGGCGACTAGCGGGCAAGAGACCCAGTACTTC	CASSLATSGQETQYF	TRBD2	TRBJ2-5	NA	TRBV5-6
TGTGCCAGCAGCCGAGCCGGACTCCCGGCTTTCTCCACCGGGGAGCTGTTTTTT	CASSRAGLPAFSTGELFF	NA	TRBJ2-2	NA	TRBV11-2
TGCAGCGTTGGAGCCGGGTGGGAATACGAGCAGTACTTC	CSVGAGWEYEQYF	NA	TRBJ2-7	NA	TRBV29-1
TGTGCCAGCAGTGACCGAGCGGGGGAGACCCAGTACTTC	CASSDRAGETQYF	TRBD2	TRBJ2-5	NA	TRBV6-4
TGTGCCAGCAGCTTAAATCCCCCGGCGAAACAAGAGACCCAGTACTTC	CASSLNPPAKQETQYF	NA	TRBJ2-5	NA	TRBV7-3
TGCGCCAGCAGCCAAGTGTTCGGGGGAGGGGGAGATACGCAGTATTTT	CASSQVFGGGGDTQYF	NA	TRBJ2-3	NA	TRBV4-3
TGTGCCAGCAGGGGAGGGATGAACACTGAAGCTTTCTTT	CASRGGMNTEAFF	NA	TRBJ1-1	many	TRBV27
TGTGCCAGCAGCGGACGGGACGTAGGCTATACGCAGTATTTT	CASSGRDVGYTQYF	NA	TRBJ2-3	NA	TRBV9
TGTGCCAGCAGCGCCGACAGAAAGCCCATTGAAGCTTTCTTT	CASSADRKPIEAFF	NA	TRBJ1-1	NA	TRBV7-2
TGTGCCAGCAGCGTATCTGCGGGGGGCCGGAACACCGGGGAGCTGTTTTTT	CASSVSAGGRNTGELFF	TRBD2	TRBJ2-2	NA	TRBV9
TGTGCCAGCAGCGAGGCTTCCGGACAGGACCTCTCCTACGAGCAGTACTTC	CASSEASGQDLSYEQYF	TRBD1	TRBJ2-7	NA	TRBV7-9
TGTGCCAGCAGTTACGGACCGCGGGGGGCCCGCACAGATACGCAGTATTTT	CASSYGPRGARTDTQYF	TRBD2	TRBJ2-3	NA	TRBV6-2/TRBV6-3
TGTGCCAGCAGTTACTACCGGGACAGTCCTAACACTGAAGCTTTCTTT	CASSYYRDSPNTEAFF	TRBD1	TRBJ1-1	NA	TRBV6-2/TRBV6-3
TGTGCCAGCAGCTTAGCTCTAGCGGGGGAGACAGATACGCAGTATTTT	CASSLALAGETDTQYF	TRBD2	TRBJ2-3	NA	TRBV7-9
TGCGCCAGCAGCCAAGAGGGTCGGGTCAATCAGCCCCAGCATTTT	CASSQEGRVNQPQHF	NA	TRBJ1-5	NA	TRBV4-1
TGTGCCAGCAGCCCGCGGATCGTAGGGGTTCCCGAGCAGTACTTC	CASSPRIVGVPEQYF	NA	TRBJ2-7	NA	TRBV13
TGTGCCAGCAGCCTGAAGGGGGCCGCTAACTATGGCTACACCTTC	CASSLKGAANYGYTF	TRBD1	TRBJ1-2	NA	TRBV3-1/TRBV3-2
TGTGCCAGCAGTGTCGGAGGGACGGTGGACTTCTACGAGCAGTACTTC	CASSVGGTVDFYEQYF	NA	TRBJ2-7	once	TRBV2
TGTGCCAGCTCACCGAGGACTAGTACGTTAGATACGCAGTATTTT	CASSPRTSTLDTQYF	TRBD2	TRBJ2-3	NA	TRBV18
TGTGCCAGCAGCCCGACAGGGCGAAATGAAAAACTGTTTTTT	CASSPTGRNEKLFF	TRBD1	TRBJ1-4	NA	TRBV4-2
TGTGCCAGCAGCTTGAACAGGGGGGACACTGAAGCTTTCTTT	CASSLNRGDTEAFF	TRBD1	TRBJ1-1	NA	TRBV5-5
TGTGCCAGCAGCTTTAATCCGGACAGGGAAACCTACGAGCAGTACTTC	CASSFNPDRETYEQYF	TRBD1	TRBJ2-7	NA	TRBV5-5
TGTGCCAGCAGTTCGGGCGGACTTAATTCACCCCTCCACTTT	CASSSGGLNSPLHF	NA	TRBJ1-6	NA	TRBV6-5
TGTGCCAGCAGCTTGGACTATCCCGGGGAGCTGTTTTTT	CASSLDYPGELFF	NA	TRBJ2-2	NA	TRBV5-4
TGTGCTAGTGGTTCCCCCCGGGACGGGGCCTACGAGCAGTACTTC	CASGSPRDGAYEQYF	NA	TRBJ2-7	NA	TRBV12-5
TGTGCCAGCGCCGCGGACAGGGTTACAGATACGCAGTATTTT	CASAADRVTDTQYF	TRBD1	TRBJ2-3	once	TRBV9
TGTGCCAGCAGTGAATCTGACAGGCCCAGTACCATATATTTT	CASSESDRPSTIYF	NA	TRBJ1-3	NA	TRBV6-1
TGTGCCAGCAGCTTAGACACCCTGGGGGAGCAGTACTTC	CASSLDTLGEQYF	NA	TRBJ2-7	NA	TRBV11-3
TGTGCCAGCAGCAACCGACAGGGGCCTGGAAACACCATATATTTT	CASSNRQGPGNTIYF	TRBD1	TRBJ1-3	NA	TRBV7-8
TGTGCCAGCAGCCTTAATATAAACCCCCCCACAGATACGCAGTATTTT	CASSLNINPPTDTQYF	NA	TRBJ2-3	NA	TRBV3-1/TRBV3-2
TGTGCCACCAGCAGAGAAGGACGGACCTCTGGAAACACCATATATTTT	CATSREGRTSGNTIYF	NA	TRBJ1-3	NA	TRBV15
TGTGCCAGCAGCCCGGATCGGTATGGCTACACCTTC	CASSPDRYGYTF	NA	TRBJ1-2	NA	TRBV7-8
TGCAGTGCTAGGTTCCGGACTGAAGCTTTCTTT	CSARFRTEAFF	NA	TRBJ1-1	NA	TRBV20-1
TGTGCCAGCTCGGAGGTTAGCTATGGCTACACCTTC	CASSEVSYGYTF	NA	TRBJ1-2	NA	TRBV12-3/TRBV12-4
TGTGCCAGCAGCTTAGCGGGGTCCCCCGACTACGAGCAGTACTTC	CASSLAGSPDYEQYF	NA	TRBJ2-7	once	TRBV11-1
TGTGCCAGCAGCCGGGACAGACGTACCGGGGAGCTGTTTTTT	CASSRDRRTGELFF	TRBD1	TRBJ2-2	once	TRBV27
TGTGCCAGCAGCTCGCGGGTAGCGAGGCAGTACTTC	CASSSRVARQYF	NA	TRBJ2-7	NA	TRBV12-3/TRBV12-4
TGTGCCAGCAGCCCCAGGATCTCTGGAAACACCATATATTTT	CASSPRISGNTIYF	NA	TRBJ1-3	few	TRBV9
TGTGCCAGCAGTCGGGACAGGGAGGCGATTCAGTACTTC	CASSRDREAIQYF	TRBD1	TRBJ2-4	NA	TRBV28
TGTGCCAGTACGTCTAGCGGGGGGGCGAGCACCGGGGAGCTGTTTTTT	CASTSSGGASTGELFF	TRBD2	TRBJ2-2	once	TRBV19
TGTGCCAGCCAAGACAGACCAAATGAAAAACTGTTTTTT	CASQDRPNEKLFF	NA	TRBJ1-4	NA	TRBV19
TGTGCCAGCAGCGGACGGCACTATAATTCACCCCTCCACTTT	CASSGRHYNSPLHF	NA	TRBJ1-6	NA	TRBV3-1/TRBV3-2
TGTGCCCCCCGGGGGTCGAATGAGCAGTTCTTC	CAPRGSNEQFF	NA	TRBJ2-1	NA	TRBV24-1
TGTGCCAGCACCCACCTGGGTGAAGCTTTCTTT	CASTHLGEAFF	NA	TRBJ1-1	NA	TRBV12-3/TRBV12-4
TGCGCCAGCAGCTTAGCCGGGACAGGGAACACTGAAGCTTTCTTT	CASSLAGTGNTEAFF	TRBD1	TRBJ1-1	NA	TRBV5-1
TGTGCCAGCAGCCAAGATCGCCTCAACTATGGCTACACCTTC	CASSQDRLNYGYTF	NA	TRBJ1-2	NA	TRBV14
TGTGCCAGCAGTCTAACGAGACATGGCTACACCTTC	CASSLTRHGYTF	NA	TRBJ1-2	NA	TRBV6-2/TRBV6-3
TGTGCCAGCAGCTTAGAGGCGGGGGGCACAGATACGCAGTATTTT	CASSLEAGGTDTQYF	TRBD2	TRBJ2-3	NA	TRBV7-2
TGTGCCAGCAGCCCGACAACAGGGTTGGGAGGCTACACCTTC	CASSPTTGLGGYTF	NA	TRBJ1-2	NA	TRBV6-2/TRBV6-3
TGTGCCAGTAGTACACAAACGGGACCCCTGAGTCAGCCCCAGCATTTT	CASSTQTGPLSQPQHF	NA	TRBJ1-5	NA	TRBV19
TGTGCCAGCAGCCCGACTAGCGGGGGGGGCAATGAGCAGTTCTTC	CASSPTSGGGNEQFF	TRBD2	TRBJ2-1	NA	TRBV3-1/TRBV3-2
TGTGCCTCTCAGCAGGGCTCAAGGATTTACGAGCAGTACTTC	CASQQGSRIYEQYF	NA	TRBJ2-7	once	TRBV6-5